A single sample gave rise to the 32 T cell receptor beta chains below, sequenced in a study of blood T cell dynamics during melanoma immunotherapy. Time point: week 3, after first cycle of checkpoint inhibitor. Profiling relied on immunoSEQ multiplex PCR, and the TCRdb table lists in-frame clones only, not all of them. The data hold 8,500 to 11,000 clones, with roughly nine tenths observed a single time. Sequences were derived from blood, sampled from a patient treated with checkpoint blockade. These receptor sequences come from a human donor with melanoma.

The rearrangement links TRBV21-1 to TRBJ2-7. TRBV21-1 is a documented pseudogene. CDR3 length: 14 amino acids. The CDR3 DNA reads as TGTGCCAGCAGGCATATACACGTGTTAGACGAGCAGTACTTC. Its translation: CASRHIHVLDEQYF.

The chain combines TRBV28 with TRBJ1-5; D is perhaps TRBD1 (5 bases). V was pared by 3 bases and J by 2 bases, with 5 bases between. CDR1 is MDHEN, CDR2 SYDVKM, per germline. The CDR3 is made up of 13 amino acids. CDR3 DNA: TGTGCCAGCAGTTTGACAGGCAATCAGCCCCAGCATTTT. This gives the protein CASSLTGNQPQHF.

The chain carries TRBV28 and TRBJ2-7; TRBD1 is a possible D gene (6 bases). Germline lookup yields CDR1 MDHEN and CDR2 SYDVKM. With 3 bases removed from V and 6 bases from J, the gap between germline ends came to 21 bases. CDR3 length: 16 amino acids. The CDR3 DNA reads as TGTGCCAGCAGTTTTACAGGGCGGATCGGCTCACCCGAGCAGTACTTC. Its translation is CASSFTGRIGSPEQYF.

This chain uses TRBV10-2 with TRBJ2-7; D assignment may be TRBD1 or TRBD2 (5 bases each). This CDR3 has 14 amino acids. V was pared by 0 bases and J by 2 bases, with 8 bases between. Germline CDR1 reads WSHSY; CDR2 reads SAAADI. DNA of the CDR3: TGCGCCAGCAGTGAGTCAGGGACCCCCTACGAGCAGTACTTC. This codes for CASSESGTPYEQYF.

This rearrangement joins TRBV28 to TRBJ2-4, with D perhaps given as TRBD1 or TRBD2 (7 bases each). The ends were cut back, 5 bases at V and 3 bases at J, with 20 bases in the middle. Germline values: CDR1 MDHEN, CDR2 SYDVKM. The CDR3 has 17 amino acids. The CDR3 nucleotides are TGTGCCAGCAGTGCCAACCCAGGGGGGGGTGACAAAAACATTCAGTACTTC. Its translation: CASSANPGGGDKNIQYF.

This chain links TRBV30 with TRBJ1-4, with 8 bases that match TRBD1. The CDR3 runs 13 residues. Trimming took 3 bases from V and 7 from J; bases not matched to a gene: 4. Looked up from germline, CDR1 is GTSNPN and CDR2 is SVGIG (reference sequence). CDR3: CAWSGTGGEKLFF. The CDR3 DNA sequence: TGTGCCTGGAGCGGGACAGGAGGTGAAAAACTGTTTTTT.

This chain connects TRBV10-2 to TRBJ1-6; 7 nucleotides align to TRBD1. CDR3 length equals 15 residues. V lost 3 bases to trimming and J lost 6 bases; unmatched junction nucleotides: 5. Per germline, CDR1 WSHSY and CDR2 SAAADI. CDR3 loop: CASSELSGGNSPLHF. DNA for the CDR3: TGCGCCAGCAGTGAATTGTCAGGGGGTAATTCACCCCTCCACTTT.

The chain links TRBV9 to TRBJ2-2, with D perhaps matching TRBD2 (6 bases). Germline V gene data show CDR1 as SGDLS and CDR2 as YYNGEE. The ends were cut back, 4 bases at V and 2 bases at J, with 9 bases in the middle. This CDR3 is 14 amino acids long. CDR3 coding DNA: TGTGCCAGCAGCCCCGGGACTAACACCGGGGAGCTGTTTTTT. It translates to CASSPGTNTGELFF.

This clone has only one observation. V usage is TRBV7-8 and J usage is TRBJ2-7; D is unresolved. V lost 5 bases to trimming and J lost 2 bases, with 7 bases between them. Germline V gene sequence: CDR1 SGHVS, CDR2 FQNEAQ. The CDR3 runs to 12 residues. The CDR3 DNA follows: TGTGCCAGCAGCCTGACCACCTACGAGCAGTACTTC. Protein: CASSLTTYEQYF.

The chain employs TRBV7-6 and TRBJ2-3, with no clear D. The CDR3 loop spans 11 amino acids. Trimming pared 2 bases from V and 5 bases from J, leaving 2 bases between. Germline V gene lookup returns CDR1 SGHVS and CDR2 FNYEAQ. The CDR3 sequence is CASSLKDTQYF. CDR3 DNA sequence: TGTGCCAGCAGCTTAAAAGATACGCAGTATTTT.

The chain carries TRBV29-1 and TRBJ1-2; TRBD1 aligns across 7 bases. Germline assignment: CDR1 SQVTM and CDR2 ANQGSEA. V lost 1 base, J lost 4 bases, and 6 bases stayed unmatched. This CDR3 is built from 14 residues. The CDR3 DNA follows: TGCAGCGTTGAAGGACAGGGACTAGTCTATGGCTACACCTTC. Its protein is CSVEGQGLVYGYTF.

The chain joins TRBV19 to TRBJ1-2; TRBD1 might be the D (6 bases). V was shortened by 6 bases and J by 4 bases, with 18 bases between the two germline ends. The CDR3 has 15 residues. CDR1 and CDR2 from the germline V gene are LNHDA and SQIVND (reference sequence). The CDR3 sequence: CASRQAGGRVYGYTF. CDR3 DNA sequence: TGTGCCAGTAGACAAGCGGGGGGGCGCGTCTATGGCTACACCTTC.

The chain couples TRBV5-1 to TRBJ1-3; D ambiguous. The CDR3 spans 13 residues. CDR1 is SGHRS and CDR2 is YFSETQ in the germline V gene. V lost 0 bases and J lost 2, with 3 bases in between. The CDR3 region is CASSLGPGNTIYF. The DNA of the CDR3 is TGCGCCAGCAGCTTGGGTCCTGGAAACACCATATATTTT.

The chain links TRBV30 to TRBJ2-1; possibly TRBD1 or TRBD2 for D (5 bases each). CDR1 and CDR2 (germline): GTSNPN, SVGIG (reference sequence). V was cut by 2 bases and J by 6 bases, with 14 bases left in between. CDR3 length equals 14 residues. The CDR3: CAWSRGTSINEQFF. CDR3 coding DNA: TGTGCCTGGAGTCGAGGGACGTCTATCAATGAGCAGTTCTTC.

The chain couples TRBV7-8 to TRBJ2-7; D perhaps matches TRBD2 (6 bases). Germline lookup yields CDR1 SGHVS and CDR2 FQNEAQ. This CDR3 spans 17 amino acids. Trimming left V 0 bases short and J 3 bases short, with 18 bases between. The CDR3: CASSLAQAVADLYEQYF. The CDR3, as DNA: TGTGCCAGCAGCTTAGCACAGGCAGTAGCGGATCTCTACGAGCAGTACTTC.

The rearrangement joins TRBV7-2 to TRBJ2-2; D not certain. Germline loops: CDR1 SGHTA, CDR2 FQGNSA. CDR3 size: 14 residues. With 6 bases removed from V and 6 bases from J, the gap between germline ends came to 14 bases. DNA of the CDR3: TGTGCCAGCAGTAGGGCGTCTAGGGCCGGGGAGCTGTTTTTT. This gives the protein CASSRASRAGELFF.

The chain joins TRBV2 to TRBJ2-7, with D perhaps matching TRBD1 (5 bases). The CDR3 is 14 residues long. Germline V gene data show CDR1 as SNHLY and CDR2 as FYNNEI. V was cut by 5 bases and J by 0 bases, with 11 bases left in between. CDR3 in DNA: TGTGCCAGCAGTAATAAGGGGTCCTCCTACGAGCAGTACTTC. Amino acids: CASSNKGSSYEQYF.

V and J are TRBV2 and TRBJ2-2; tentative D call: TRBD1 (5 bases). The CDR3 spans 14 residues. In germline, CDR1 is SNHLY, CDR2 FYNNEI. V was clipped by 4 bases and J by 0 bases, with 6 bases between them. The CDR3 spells CASSGQSNTGELFF. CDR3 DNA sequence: TGTGCCAGCAGTGGACAGTCGAACACCGGGGAGCTGTTTTTT.

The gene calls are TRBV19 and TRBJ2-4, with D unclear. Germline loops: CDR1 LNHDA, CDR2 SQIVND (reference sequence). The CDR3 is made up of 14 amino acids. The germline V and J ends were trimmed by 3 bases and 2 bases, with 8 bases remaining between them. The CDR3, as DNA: TGTGCCAGTAGTATGGTCGGTACCAAAAACATTCAGTACTTC. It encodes CASSMVGTKNIQYF.

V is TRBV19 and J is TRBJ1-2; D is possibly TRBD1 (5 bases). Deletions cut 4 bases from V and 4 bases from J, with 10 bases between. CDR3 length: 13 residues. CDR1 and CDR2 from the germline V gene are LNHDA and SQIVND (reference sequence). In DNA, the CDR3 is TGTGCCAGTAGTACTCGACAGTCCTATGGCTACACCTTC. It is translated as CASSTRQSYGYTF.

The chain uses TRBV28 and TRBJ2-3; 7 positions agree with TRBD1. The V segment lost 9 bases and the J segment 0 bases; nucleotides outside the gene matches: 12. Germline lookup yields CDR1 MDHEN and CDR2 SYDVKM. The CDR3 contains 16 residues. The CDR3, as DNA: TGTGCCAGTCATAGTATTAACAGGGGAAGCACAGATACGCAGTATTTT. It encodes CASHSINRGSTDTQYF.

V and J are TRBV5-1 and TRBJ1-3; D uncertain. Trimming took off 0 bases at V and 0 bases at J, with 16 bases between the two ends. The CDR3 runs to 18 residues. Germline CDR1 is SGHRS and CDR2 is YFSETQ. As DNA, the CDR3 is TGCGCCAGCAGCTTGGAGGCGTGGGCTTCCCACTCTGGAAACACCATATATTTT. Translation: CASSLEAWASHSGNTIYF.

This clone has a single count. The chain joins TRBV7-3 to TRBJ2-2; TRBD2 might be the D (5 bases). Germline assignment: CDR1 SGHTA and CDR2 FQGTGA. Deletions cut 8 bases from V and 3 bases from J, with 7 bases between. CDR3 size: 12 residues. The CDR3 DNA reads TGTGCCAGCGGGAGTTACACCGGGGAGCTGTTTTTT. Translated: CASGSYTGELFF.

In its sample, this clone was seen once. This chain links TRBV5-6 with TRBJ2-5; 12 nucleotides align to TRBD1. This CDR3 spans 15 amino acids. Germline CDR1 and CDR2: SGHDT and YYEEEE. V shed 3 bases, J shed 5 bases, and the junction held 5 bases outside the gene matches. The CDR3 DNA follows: TGTGCCAGCAGCTGGGGGACAGGGGGCCGGGAGACCCAGTACTTC. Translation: CASSWGTGGRETQYF.

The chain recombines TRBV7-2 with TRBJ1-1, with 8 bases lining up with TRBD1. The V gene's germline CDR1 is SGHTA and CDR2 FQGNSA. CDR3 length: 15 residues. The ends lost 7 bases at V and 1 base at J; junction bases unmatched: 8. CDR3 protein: CASILGGTGNTEAFF. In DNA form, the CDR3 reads TGTGCCAGCATCCTAGGGGGGACAGGGAACACTGAAGCTTTCTTT.

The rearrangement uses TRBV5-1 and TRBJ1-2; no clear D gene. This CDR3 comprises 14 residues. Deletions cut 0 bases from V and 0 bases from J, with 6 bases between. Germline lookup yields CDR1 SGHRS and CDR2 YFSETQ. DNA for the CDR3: TGCGCCAGCAGCTTGGACGTAGCTAACTATGGCTACACCTTC. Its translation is CASSLDVANYGYTF.

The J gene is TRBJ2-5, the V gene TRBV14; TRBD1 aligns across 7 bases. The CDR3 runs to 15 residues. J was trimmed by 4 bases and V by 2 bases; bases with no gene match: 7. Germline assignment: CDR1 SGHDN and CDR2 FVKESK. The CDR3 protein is CASSQLERGRETQYF. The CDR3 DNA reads TGTGCCAGCAGCCAACTAGAGAGGGGGCGAGAGACCCAGTACTTC.

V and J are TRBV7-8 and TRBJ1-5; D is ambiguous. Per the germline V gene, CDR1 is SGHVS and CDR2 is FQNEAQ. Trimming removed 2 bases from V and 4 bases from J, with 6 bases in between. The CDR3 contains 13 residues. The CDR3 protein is CASSLQANQPQHF. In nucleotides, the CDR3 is TGTGCCAGCAGCTTACAGGCTAATCAGCCCCAGCATTTT.

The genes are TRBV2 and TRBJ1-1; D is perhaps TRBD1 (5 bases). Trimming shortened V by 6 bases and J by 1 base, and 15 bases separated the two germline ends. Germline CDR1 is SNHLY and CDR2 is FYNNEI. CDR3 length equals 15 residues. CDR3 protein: CASSDPGTANTEAFF. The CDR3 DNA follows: TGTGCCAGCAGCGACCCGGGGACGGCGAACACTGAAGCTTTCTTT.

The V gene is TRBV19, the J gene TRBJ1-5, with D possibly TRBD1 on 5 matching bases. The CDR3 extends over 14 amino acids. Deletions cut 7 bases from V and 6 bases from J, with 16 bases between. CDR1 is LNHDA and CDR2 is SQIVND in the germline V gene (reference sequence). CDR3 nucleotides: TGTGCCAGTACCTCGGCCCTTGGGGGTCAGCCCCAGCATTTT. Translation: CASTSALGGQPQHF.

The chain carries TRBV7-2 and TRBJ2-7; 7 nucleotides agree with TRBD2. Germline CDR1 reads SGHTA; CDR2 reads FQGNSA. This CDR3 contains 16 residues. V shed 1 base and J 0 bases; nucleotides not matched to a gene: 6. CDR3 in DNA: TGTGCCAGCAGCTTAGATGGCGGGAGTCTCTCCTACGAGCAGTACTTC. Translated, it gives CASSLDGGSLSYEQYF.

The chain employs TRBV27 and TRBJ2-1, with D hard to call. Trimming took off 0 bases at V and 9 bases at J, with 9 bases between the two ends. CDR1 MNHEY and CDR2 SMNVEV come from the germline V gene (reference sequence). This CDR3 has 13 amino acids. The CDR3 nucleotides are TGTGCCAGCAGTTTATCGTGGGGAACTGAGCAGTTCTTC. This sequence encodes CASSLSWGTEQFF.